These 30 T cell receptor beta chains came from one sample sequenced in a study of CD8 T cell repertoires and HIV-1 epitope variants. The antigens these receptors bind are not known. TCRdb's copy holds only in-frame clones and misses some; the assay was immunoSEQ multiplex PCR. Counted here are 5,000 or so clones, 65% to 75% occurring once; the ten biggest clones make up approximately 40%. Sequencing was carried out using cultured CD8+ T cells derived from PBMCs. Source of these receptors: a male donor with HIV.

The J gene is TRBJ1-1, the V gene TRBV30, with 10 bases matching TRBD1. Unmatched junction bases numbered 3, after V lost 1 base and J lost 7 bases. The germline CDR1 and CDR2 sequences are GTSNPN and SVGIG (reference sequence). The CDR3 has 13 residues. The DNA for the CDR3 is TGTGCCTGGAGTGCAGGGACAGGGGATGAAGCTTTCTTT. This translates into CAWSAGTGDEAFF.

The rearrangement joins TRBV7-6 to TRBJ2-1; perhaps TRBD2 as D (5 bases). The germline V and J ends were trimmed by 0 bases and 0 bases, with 12 bases remaining between them. The germline V gene encodes CDR1 SGHVS and CDR2 FNYEAQ. The CDR3 has 17 amino acids. CDR3 amino acids: CASSLARVGNSYNEQFF. Here the CDR3 DNA reads TGTGCCAGCAGCTTAGCGCGGGTCGGGAACTCCTACAATGAGCAGTTCTTC. Variable domain in full (rest from reference TRBV7-6 and TRBJ2-1): GAGVSQSPRYKVTKRGQDVALRCDPISGHVSLYWYRQALGQGPEFLTYFNYEAQQDKSGLPNDRFSAERPEGSISTLTIQRTEQRDSAMYRCASSLARVGNSYNEQFFGPGTRLTVL.

V and J are TRBV7-8 and TRBJ2-2, with 7 positions matching TRBD2. The CDR3 contains 19 residues. Germline V gene data show CDR1 as SGHVS and CDR2 as FQNEAQ. The V and J ends lost 3 bases and 3 bases, in that order; junction bases with no gene match: 16. The CDR3 DNA reads TGTGCCAGCAGCTTGTCCGACCGCTGGGAGCGGGATGACACCGGGGAGCTGTTTTTT. Protein product: CASSLSDRWERDDTGELFF.

The table lists this clone with a few counts. The J gene is TRBJ2-4, the V gene TRBV2; the D is unclear. V lost 3 bases to trimming and J lost 3 bases, with 3 bases between them. CDR1 and CDR2 (germline): SNHLY, FYNNEI. This CDR3 contains 12 residues. CDR3 in DNA: TGTGCCAGCAGTGACAGCAAAAACATTCAGTACTTC. As protein: CASSDSKNIQYF.

The rearrangement uses TRBV11-3 and TRBJ2-1; D may correspond to TRBD1 or TRBD2 (5 bases each). V was pared by 8 bases and J by 6 bases, with 14 bases between. The germline V gene has CDR1 SGHNT and CDR2 YENEEA. This CDR3 contains 13 residues. The CDR3 DNA follows: TGTGCCAGCTCCTGGACCGGGGCCAATGAGCAGTTCTTC. It encodes CASSWTGANEQFF.

V usage is TRBV19 and J usage is TRBJ1-5; the match to TRBD1 covers 7 bases. V was clipped by 5 bases and J by 4 bases; unmatched bases: 5. Germline CDR1 reads LNHDA; CDR2 reads SQIVND (reference sequence). CDR3 length equals 14 residues. CDR3 coding DNA: TGTGCCAGTAGTCGTAGGACAGGTAATCAGCCCCAGCATTTT. Protein sequence: CASSRRTGNQPQHF.

The DNA of the CDR3 is TGTGCCAGCAGTCTACAGCTGAACACTGAAGCTTTCTTT. It is translated as CASSLQLNTEAFF. The rearrangement links TRBV25-1 to TRBJ1-1; D uncertain. Germline lookup yields CDR1 MGHDK and CDR2 SYGVNS. Trimming pared 5 bases from V and 0 bases from J, leaving 7 bases between. This CDR3 contains 13 residues.

V gene TRBV7-2 combines with J gene TRBJ1-5; D uncertain. Germline values: CDR1 SGHTA, CDR2 FQGNSA. V was trimmed by 1 base and J by 3 bases, leaving 7 bases between them. The CDR3 length is 14 residues. CDR3 nucleotide sequence: TGTGCCAGCAGCTTAGTCTCCGACAATCAGCCCCAGCATTTT. It codes for CASSLVSDNQPQHF.

The V call is TRBV7-3, the J call TRBJ2-5; D possibly corresponds to TRBD1 (6 bases). In germline, CDR1 is SGHTA, CDR2 FQGTGA. V lost 4 bases and J lost 4, with 16 bases in between. The CDR3 has 15 residues. The CDR3 bases are TGTGCCAGCAGCTCTCAGGGGAGTGTGGGAGAGACCCAGTACTTC. Its translation: CASSSQGSVGETQYF.

This rearrangement joins TRBV7-6 to TRBJ2-1; 9 bases agree with TRBD2. Per the germline V gene, CDR1 is SGHVS and CDR2 is FNYEAQ. The CDR3 has 16 residues. Trimming cost V 1 base and J 9 bases; bases outside gene matches: 10. The CDR3: CASSLGSGRKSGEQFF. The CDR3 nucleotides are TGTGCCAGCAGCTTAGGGAGCGGGAGGAAATCTGGTGAGCAGTTCTTC.

The chain is built from TRBV5-4 and TRBJ2-1, with D perhaps matching TRBD2 (5 bases). CDR1 and CDR2 (germline): SGHNT, YYREEE (reference sequence). The germline V and J ends were trimmed by 1 base and 0 bases, with 8 bases remaining between them. The CDR3 has 15 amino acids. Here the CDR3 DNA reads TGTGCCAGCAGCTTGTTTCGGGACTCCTACAATGAGCAGTTCTTC. Translation gives CASSLFRDSYNEQFF.

The chain links TRBV9 to TRBJ1-6, with D perhaps matching TRBD1 (5 bases). V lost 2 bases, J lost 8 bases, and 11 bases lay in between. CDR1 is SGDLS and CDR2 is YYNGEE in the germline V gene. The CDR3 runs 14 residues. CDR3 region: CASSVGGFDSPLHF. The CDR3 nucleotides read TGTGCCAGCAGCGTGGGGGGTTTCGATTCACCCCTCCACTTT.

By proportion, this clone is medium-sized. The chain combines TRBV7-2 with TRBJ1-1; tentative D call: TRBD1 (6 bases). Germline CDR1 reads SGHTA; CDR2 reads FQGNSA. This CDR3 contains 17 residues. V was shortened by 2 bases and J by 3 bases, with 19 bases between the two germline ends. The CDR3 spells CASSLHGPGAGDTEAFF. In nucleotides, the CDR3 is TGTGCCAGCAGCTTACACGGTCCGGGGGCGGGTGACACTGAAGCTTTCTTT.

This chain connects TRBV4-3 to TRBJ2-1; D unclear. The CDR3 has 17 amino acids. Germline CDR1 LGHNA, CDR2 YSLEER. Trimming stripped 0 bases from V and 0 bases from J, with 12 bases between. The CDR3 bases are TGCGCCAGCAGCCAAGACGAACTTACTTTCTCCTACAATGAGCAGTTCTTC. Protein sequence: CASSQDELTFSYNEQFF.

The rearrangement uses TRBV2 and TRBJ1-2, with TRBD1 matching 12 bases. This CDR3 is 17 amino acids long. V trimming: 8 bases; J trimming: 4 bases; junction bases outside the gene matches: 14. The germline CDR1 and CDR2 sequences are SNHLY and FYNNEI. In nucleotides, the CDR3 is TGTGCCAGCTCCGTGGCGGGACAGGGGGCGCTCGCCTATGGCTACACCTTC. Translation: CASSVAGQGALAYGYTF.

This chain connects TRBV9 to TRBJ1-6; possibly TRBD1 for D (5 bases). Germline V gene data show CDR1 as SGDLS and CDR2 as YYNGEE. The CDR3 runs to 17 residues. V lost 0 bases and J 7 bases, leaving 17 bases between the germline ends. The CDR3 is CASSVDLAGGGNSPLHF. The CDR3 DNA sequence: TGTGCCAGCAGCGTAGATCTCGCAGGCGGGGGAAATTCACCCCTCCACTTT. Drawing the rest from reference TRBV9 and TRBJ1-6, the complete variable domain is DSGVTQTPKHLITATGQRVTLRCSPRSGDLSVYWYQQSLDQGLQFLIQYYNGEERAKGNILERFSAQQFPDLHSELNLSSLELGDSALYFCASSVDLAGGGNSPLHFGNGTRLTVT.

In its sample, this clone is medium-sized. The V and J genes are TRBV19 and TRBJ2-1; 14 bases are shared with TRBD2. Germline CDR1 reads LNHDA; CDR2 reads SQIVND (reference sequence). The CDR3 covers 19 residues. V dropped 2 bases and J dropped 8; count of bases not matched to a gene: 14. The chain's CDR3 is CASSIQPGLAGDFLDEQFF. DNA of the CDR3: TGTGCCAGTAGTATACAGCCGGGACTAGCGGGAGATTTCTTAGATGAGCAGTTCTTC.

The chain uses TRBV6-5 and TRBJ2-7; no firm D call. The V and J ends lost 9 bases and 2 bases respectively, with 14 bases between them. This CDR3 is 13 amino acids long. Germline values: CDR1 MNHEY, CDR2 SVGAGI. CDR3 in amino acids: CASSPGSTYEQYF. The CDR3 DNA sequence: TGTGCCAGTTCTCCAGGCTCGACCTACGAGCAGTACTTC.

The gene calls are TRBV6-4 and TRBJ2-7, with D perhaps TRBD1 or TRBD2 (5 bases each). Per germline, CDR1 MRHNA and CDR2 SNTAGT. V was trimmed by 5 bases and J by 2 bases, leaving 22 bases between them. The CDR3 sequence is 17 residues long. CDR3 sequence: CASSFGGTSGYAYEQYF. As DNA, the CDR3 is TGTGCCAGCAGTTTTGGGGGAACTTCCGGGTACGCCTACGAGCAGTACTTC.

The rearrangement joins TRBV7-9 to TRBJ2-1, with D perhaps being TRBD1 or TRBD2 (6 bases each). The V end was cut by 1 base, the J end by 8 bases, with 12 bases between. The V gene's germline CDR1 is SEHNR and CDR2 FQNEAQ (reference sequence). The CDR3 is made up of 14 amino acids. CDR3 nucleotide sequence: TGTGCCAGCAGCTTAGTGGGGGCTAGCGATGAGCAGTTCTTC. It is translated as CASSLVGASDEQFF.

The DNA of the CDR3 is TGTGCCAGCAGGGGACAGGGAGGATTTCAAGCTTTCTTT. It yields the protein CASRGQGGFQAFF. The V gene is TRBV28, the J gene TRBJ1-1; 9 bases are a match to TRBD1. The CDR3 is 13 amino acids. V lost 6 bases and J lost 9; bases outside the gene matches: 8. Germline CDR1 MDHEN, CDR2 SYDVKM.

V is TRBV2 and J is TRBJ2-2; D gene uncertain. The germline V gene has CDR1 SNHLY and CDR2 FYNNEI. V was cut by 7 bases and J by 0 bases, with 12 bases left in between. This CDR3 is built from 15 residues. The CDR3 nucleotides read TGTGCCAGCAAGTCAACATACGCGAACACCGGGGAGCTGTTTTTT. It yields the protein CASKSTYANTGELFF.

The chain carries TRBV7-9 and TRBJ2-3, with 7 bases that match TRBD1. V lost 5 bases to trimming and J lost 2 bases; unmatched junction nucleotides: 13. The CDR3 runs to 17 residues. Germline V gene sequence: CDR1 SEHNR, CDR2 FQNEAQ (reference sequence). The DNA for the CDR3 is TGTGCCAGCAGCCCAAAGACAGGGTCTGGTCACACAGATACGCAGTATTTT. As protein: CASSPKTGSGHTDTQYF.

By share, this clone counts as medium-sized (0.01 to 0.1%). V is TRBV10-3 and J is TRBJ2-7; 7 positions match TRBD1. Germline V gene lookup returns CDR1 ENHRY and CDR2 SYGVKD. J lost 2 bases, V lost 5 bases, and 15 bases had no gene match. This CDR3 is 17 amino acids long. CDR3 region: CAISPARTGRPTYEQYF. The CDR3 DNA reads TGTGCCATCAGTCCCGCGCGGACAGGCAGACCTACCTACGAGCAGTACTTC.

The genes are TRBV28 and TRBJ2-7; 8 positions match TRBD2. Losses at the gene ends were 2 bases for V and 4 bases for J; bases not matched to a gene: 7. The CDR3 spans 15 residues. Per the germline V gene, CDR1 is MDHEN and CDR2 is SYDVKM. Written as DNA, the CDR3 is TGTGCCAGCAGTTTAGGAGCGGGGGCCCTGTACGAGCAGTACTTC. Its protein is CASSLGAGALYEQYF.

The chain joins TRBV6-5 to TRBJ2-1, with TRBD2 matching over 9 bases. There are 15 residues in the CDR3. Looked up from germline, CDR1 is MNHEY and CDR2 is SVGAGI. The V segment lost 0 bases and the J segment 9 bases; nucleotides outside the gene matches: 6. The DNA of the CDR3 is TGTGCCAGCAGTTACTCCGCGGGGGGGCAGGGTGAGCAGTTCTTC. Translating it yields CASSYSAGGQGEQFF.

This clone was recorded a few times. This chain links TRBV27 with TRBJ2-7; D is possibly TRBD1 (5 bases). The CDR3 is made up of 14 amino acids. Germline CDR1 and CDR2: MNHEY and SMNVEV (reference sequence). Trimming took off 1 base at V and 3 bases at J, with 10 bases between the two ends. The CDR3 nucleotides are TGTGCCAGCAGTTTATACCAGGGAAGCTACGAGCAGTACTTC. Protein: CASSLYQGSYEQYF.

This clone showed up just a few times. The CDR3 loop is CASSQNRLDRAVEAFF. In DNA form, the CDR3 reads TGTGCCAGCAGTCAAAATAGACTGGACAGGGCAGTTGAAGCTTTCTTT. The rearrangement links TRBV27 to TRBJ1-1; TRBD1 aligns across 8 bases. The CDR3 length is 16 residues. J gave up 7 bases and V 5 bases, and 15 bases lay outside the gene matches. Germline V gene lookup returns CDR1 MNHEY and CDR2 SMNVEV (reference sequence).

The chain uses TRBV7-8 and TRBJ2-1; D is unresolved. V was clipped by 8 bases and J by 0 bases, with 17 bases between them. This CDR3 has 16 residues. From germline, CDR1 is SGHVS and CDR2 FQNEAQ. In DNA, the CDR3 is TGTGCCAGCCAGTCCTCCCCCGGCAGCTCCTACAATGAGCAGTTCTTC. Protein product: CASQSSPGSSYNEQFF. Filled out from reference TRBV7-8 and TRBJ2-1, the complete variable domain reads GAGVSQSPRYKVAKRGQDVALRCDPISGHVSLFWYQQALGQGPEFLTYFQNEAQLDKSGLPSDRFFAERPEGSVSTLKIQRTQQEDSAVYLCASQSSPGSSYNEQFFGPGTRLTVL.

The rearrangement joins TRBV11-1 to TRBJ2-5; 10 bases fit TRBD2. The CDR3 runs to 18 residues. The germline V gene encodes CDR1 SGHAT and CDR2 FQDESV (reference sequence). Unmatched junction bases numbered 16, after V lost 4 bases and J lost 5 bases. Written as DNA, the CDR3 is TGTGCCAGCAGCTATGGACCTAGCGGGGGCCTAGCTGGGGAGACCCAGTACTTC. Protein product: CASSYGPSGGLAGETQYF.